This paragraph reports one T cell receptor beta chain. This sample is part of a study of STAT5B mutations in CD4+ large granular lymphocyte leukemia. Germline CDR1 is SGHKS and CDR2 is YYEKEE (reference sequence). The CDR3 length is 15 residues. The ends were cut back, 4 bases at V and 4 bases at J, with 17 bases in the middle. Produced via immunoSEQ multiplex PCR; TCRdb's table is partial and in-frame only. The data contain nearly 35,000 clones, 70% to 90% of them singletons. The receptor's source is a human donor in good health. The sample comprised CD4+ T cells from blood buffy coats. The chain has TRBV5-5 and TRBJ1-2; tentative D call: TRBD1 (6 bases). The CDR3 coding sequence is TGTGCCAGCAGCCCGGGTCAGGGGTTCCTCTATGGCTACACCTTC. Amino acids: CASSPGQGFLYGYTF.